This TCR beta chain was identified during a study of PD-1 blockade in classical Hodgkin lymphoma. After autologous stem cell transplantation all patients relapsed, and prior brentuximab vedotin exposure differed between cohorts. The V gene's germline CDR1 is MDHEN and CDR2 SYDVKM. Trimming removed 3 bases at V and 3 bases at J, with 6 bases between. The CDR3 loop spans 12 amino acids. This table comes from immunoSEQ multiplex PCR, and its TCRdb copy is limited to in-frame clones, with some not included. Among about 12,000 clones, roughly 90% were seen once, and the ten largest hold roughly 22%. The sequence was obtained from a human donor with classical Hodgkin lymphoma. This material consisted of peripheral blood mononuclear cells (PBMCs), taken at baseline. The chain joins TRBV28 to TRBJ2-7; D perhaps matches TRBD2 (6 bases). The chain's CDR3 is CASSLGGYEQYF. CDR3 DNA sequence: TGTGCCAGCAGTTTGGGGGGCTACGAGCAGTACTTC.